This passage covers 31 T cell receptor beta chains from one sample sequenced in a study of tumor-infiltrating lymphocytes in primary liver carcinoma. Total RNA amounting to about 520 ng was the source from which TCR beta cDNA was made with a constant-region primer. Libraries of TCR beta came from three nested multiplex PCR rounds with slightly modified ARM-PCR. The first two PCR rounds, approximately 10 cycles each, used TRBV1-TRBV30 forward primers and a C-beta reverse primer. Each CDR3 protein is one row after TCRdb ran MiXCR on the multiplex PCR reads. This sample has a few hundred thousand distinct CDR3 sequences, with around 50% found just once. It was unsorted whole blood that yielded blood RNA, and germline DNA was also extracted. The specimen was peripheral blood. The receptors were gathered from a woman aged 25-40 years with primary liver carcinoma and hepatitis B virus infection.

The J gene is TRBJ1-1, the V gene TRBV6-1; D is unresolved. Trimming took 6 bases from V and 0 from J, leaving 11 bases between them. This CDR3 has 14 residues. The germline gives CDR1 MNHNS, CDR2 SASEGT. The CDR3 is CASSLGSMNTEAFF. The CDR3 DNA is TGTGCCAGCAGCCTGGGGAGTATGAACACTGAAGCTTTCTTT.

The chain combines TRBV7-9 with TRBJ1-1; D is ambiguous. CDR1 and CDR2 from the germline V gene are SEHNR and FQNEAQ (reference sequence). This CDR3 is built from 12 residues. With 5 bases removed from V and 7 bases from J, the gap between germline ends came to 11 bases. CDR3: CASSQANLEAFF. The CDR3 DNA reads as TGTGCCAGCAGCCAAGCGAACCTTGAAGCTTTCTTT.

This chain links TRBV12-3 or TRBV12-4 with TRBJ2-3; possibly TRBD2 for D (6 bases). CDR3 length equals 16 residues. The V end was cut by 9 bases, the J end by 5 bases, with 24 bases between. This CDR3 is CASSSRVGGTKDTQYF. DNA for the CDR3: TGTGCCAGTAGCTCCAGGGTGGGGGGAACCAAAGATACGCAGTATTTT.

The V call is TRBV6-2 or TRBV6-3, the J call TRBJ2-1; TRBD2 is a possible D gene (6 bases). V gave up 4 bases and J gave up 3 bases, with 10 bases separating them. This CDR3 region has 14 residues. Germline CDR1 and CDR2: MNHEY and SVGEGT. The CDR3: CASSSTGGYNEQFF. Written as DNA, the CDR3 is TGTGCCAGCAGTTCAACCGGGGGCTACAATGAGCAGTTCTTC.

The V gene is TRBV12-5, the J gene TRBJ1-1; D uncertain. Per the germline V gene, CDR1 is LGHNT and CDR2 is FRNRAP. V was shortened by 4 bases and J by 5 bases, with 20 bases between the two germline ends. This CDR3 spans 16 amino acids. CDR3 region: CASGSVISGGRTEAFF. The CDR3, as DNA: TGTGCTAGTGGTTCGGTAATATCGGGCGGTAGGACTGAAGCTTTCTTT.

Turning to this clonotype: The junction departs from germline at one end; a sequencing error may be responsible. The chain joins TRBV11-2 to TRBJ2-1; TRBD1 agrees at 10 bases. This CDR3 contains 16 residues. Germline V gives CDR1 SGHAT, CDR2 FQNNGV. CDR3 loop: CARSLVTGGRYNEQFF. The CDR3 DNA is TGTGCCAGGAGCTTAGTGACAGGGGGCCGTTACAATGAACAGTTCTTC.

This clonotype has more than one count but fewer than ten. Just one base apart from a much larger clone, this may be a read error. The chain is built from TRBV11-2 and TRBJ2-7; 7 nucleotides line up with TRBD2. Looked up from germline, CDR1 is SGHAT and CDR2 is FQNNGV. Trimming took 6 bases from V and 4 from J; bases not matched to a gene: 6. The CDR3 has 13 amino acids. CDR3 region: CASRSSGLYEQYF. The CDR3 DNA sequence: TGTGCCAGCAGATCTAGCGGCTTGTACGAGCAGTACTTC. The full variable domain, completed using reference TRBV11-2 and TRBJ2-7, is EAGVAQSPRYKIIEKRQSVAFWCNPISGHATLYWYQQILGQGPKLLIQFQNNGVVDDSQLPKDRFSAERLKGVDSTLKIQPAKLEDSAVYLCASRSSGLYEQYFGPGTRLTVT.

With respect to this clonotype: This could be a read error, since a much larger clone is one nucleotide away. No conserved phenylalanine or tryptophan is present at the end of the CDR3, so a read error is the likely explanation. The J gene is TRBJ2-7, the V gene TRBV6-2 or TRBV6-3, with D possibly being TRBD1 (5 bases). CDR1 is MNHEY, CDR2 SVGEGT, per germline. V was clipped by 8 bases and J by 1 base, with 15 bases between them. The CDR3 totals 14 residues. The CDR3 region is CASGAVEASYEQYL. In DNA form, the CDR3 reads TGTGCCAGCGGGGCAGTCGAAGCTTCCTACGAGCAGTACTTA.

As concerns this clonotype: An end of the junction does not agree with germline; a read error may underlie this. The V call is TRBV24-1, the J call TRBJ1-2; 11 bases map to TRBD1. The CDR3 is made up of 13 amino acids. The V gene's germline CDR1 is KGHDR and CDR2 SFDVKD. The CDR3 coding sequence is TGTGCCACCAGTGGGACAGGGGGCTATGACTACACCTTC. As protein: CATSGTGGYDYTF.

This clonotype was seen a few times. The chain links TRBV28 to TRBJ2-5, with D possibly being TRBD1 or TRBD2 (7 bases each). V lost 4 bases and J lost 5, with 17 bases in between. The CDR3 totals 15 residues. The germline V gene has CDR1 MDHEN and CDR2 SYDVKM. The CDR3 region is CASSSRGGSWETQYF. CDR3 bases: TGTGCCAGCAGTTCCAGGGGGGGATCGTGGGAGACCCAGTACTTC.

With regard to this clonotype: Being one base from a much bigger clone, this may be a read error. The V gene is TRBV4-3, the J gene TRBJ2-7, with D perhaps matching TRBD2 (6 bases). Germline V gives CDR1 LGHNA, CDR2 YSLEER. This CDR3 has 14 amino acids. The CDR3 reads CTSSQDQGGNEQYF. In DNA, the CDR3 is TGCACCAGCAGCCAAGACCAGGGAGGAAACGAGCAGTACTTC.

As to this clonotype: A junction boundary mismatches the germline segment, possibly from a read error. The V call is TRBV11-2, the J call TRBJ2-1; weak D call: TRBD2 (5 bases). CDR1 and CDR2 from the germline V gene are SGHAT and FQNNGV. This CDR3 region has 13 residues. Written as DNA, the CDR3 is TGTACCAGCAGCTTAGAGGCGGGCATTGAGCAGTTCTTC. Translation: CTSSLEAGIEQFF. Full variable domain (missing parts from reference TRBV11-2 and TRBJ2-1): EAGVAQSPRYKIIEKRQSVAFWCNPISGHATLYWYQQILGQGPKLLIQFQNNGVVDDSQLPKDRFSAERLKGVDSTLKIQPAKLEDSAVYLCTSSLEAGIEQFFGPGTRLTVL.

The rearrangement links TRBV6-5 to TRBJ1-4, with 10 bases fitting TRBD1. Germline CDR1 MNHEY, CDR2 SVGAGI. The CDR3 loop spans 16 amino acids. Losses at the gene ends were 6 bases for V and 8 bases for J; bases not matched to a gene: 12. The CDR3 sequence: CASSSRGQGTGEKLFF. CDR3 nucleotide sequence: TGTGCCAGCAGCAGTCGGGGACAGGGGACGGGAGAAAAACTGTTTTTT.

As for this clonotype: This may be a read error, as it is one base from a much larger clone. V is TRBV29-1 and J is TRBJ2-1; D is possibly TRBD1 or TRBD2 (5 bases each). Germline V lookup: CDR1 SQVTM, CDR2 ANQGSEA. The germline V and J ends were trimmed by 3 bases and 6 bases, with 15 bases remaining between them. This CDR3 spans 14 amino acids. The chain's CDR3 is CSVERLGTFNEQFF. CDR3 bases: TGCAGCGTTGAGCGTCTTGGGACGTTCAATGAGCAGTTCTTC.

This chain connects TRBV11-3 to TRBJ1-5, with 8 nucleotides matching TRBD1. Germline V lookup: CDR1 SGHNT, CDR2 YENEEA. The CDR3 length is 18 residues. Trimming cost V 1 base and J 0 bases; bases outside gene matches: 8. The CDR3 loop reads CASSLVGTGRYSNQPQHF. The CDR3 nucleotides are TGTGCCAGCAGCTTAGTGGGGACAGGCCGGTATAGCAATCAGCCCCAGCATTTT.

The genes are TRBV4-1 and TRBJ2-2, with no clear D. Germline CDR1 and CDR2: MGHRA and YSYEKL. The V end lost 8 bases, the J end lost 1 base, and 17 bases lay between the germline ends. The CDR3 has 16 residues. The CDR3 reads CASSFSRRQNTGELFF. CDR3 bases: TGCGCCAGCTCGTTTTCTCGACGGCAGAACACCGGGGAGCTGTTTTTT.

For this clonotype: A much larger clone lies one base from this, so it may be a read error. The chain employs TRBV12-3 or TRBV12-4 and TRBJ2-7; 8 bases match TRBD1. The CDR3 spans 16 residues. V shed 7 bases and J 0 bases; nucleotides not matched to a gene: 11. Written as DNA, the CDR3 is TGTGCCAGCACCCGCGGGGCAGGGGGCACCTCCTACGAGCAGTACTTC. Protein sequence: CASTRGAGGTSYEQYF.

The chain has TRBV14 and TRBJ1-3; unclear D gene. Germline V gene sequence: CDR1 SGHDN, CDR2 FVKESK. This CDR3 region has 15 residues. Trimming removed 6 bases at V and 1 base at J, with 13 bases between. The CDR3 coding sequence is TGTGCCAGCAGGAGAAGAGGAACTTCTGGAAACACCATATATTTT. Amino acids: CASRRRGTSGNTIYF.

This chain uses TRBV6-5 with TRBJ2-3; 7 positions match TRBD1. The CDR3 is 14 residues long. Losses at the gene ends were 6 bases for V and 6 bases for J; bases not matched to a gene: 9. Looked up from germline, CDR1 is MNHEY and CDR2 is SVGAGI. DNA of the CDR3: TGTGCCAGCAGCAGCGAGGACAGGTGGGATACGCAGTATTTT. This codes for CASSSEDRWDTQYF.

The V gene is TRBV11-1, the J gene TRBJ1-6; D not certain. CDR1 is SGHAT and CDR2 is FQDESV in the germline V gene (reference sequence). The CDR3 loop spans 11 amino acids. V was pared by 5 bases and J by 15 bases, with 11 bases between. CDR3 DNA: TGTGCCAGCAGCCTCACGGAGCTCCTCCACTTT. It yields the protein CASSLTELLHF.

In the case of this clonotype: Its ends do not fully match the called genes, so a read error is possible. CDR3 protein: CASSPPGMNTKAFF. For the CDR3, the DNA is TGTGCTAGCAGCCCCCCGGGGATGAACACTAAAGCTTTCTTT. The chain is built from TRBV14 and TRBJ1-1; no clear D. The germline V gene encodes CDR1 SGHDN and CDR2 FVKESK. The CDR3 has 14 residues.

This clonotype came up many times. This sequence joins TRBV29-1 and TRBJ2-2; D unresolved. The CDR3 runs to 14 residues. The germline V gene has CDR1 SQVTM and CDR2 ANQGSEA. The V end lost 3 bases, the J end lost 0 bases, and 8 bases lay between the germline ends. CDR3 region: CSVEGRANTGELFF. DNA for the CDR3: TGCAGCGTTGAGGGCAGAGCGAACACCGGGGAGCTGTTTTTT.

A remark on this clonotype: A much more abundant neighbour one base away suggests this may be a read error. The rearrangement uses TRBV29-1 and TRBJ1-5; 8 bases fit TRBD1. V lost 3 bases, J lost 2 bases, and 9 bases stayed unmatched. CDR1 and CDR2 (germline): SQVTM, ANQGSEA. The CDR3 has 16 residues. CDR3 protein: CSVEPNRGVGNQPQHF. DNA for the CDR3: TGCAGCGTTGAGCCAAACAGGGGGGTCGGCAATCAGCCCCAGCATTTT.

This clonotype was observed a few times. The chain combines TRBV5-6 with TRBJ2-3; D might be TRBD1 or TRBD2, each matching 5 bases. This CDR3 has 15 amino acids. CDR1 and CDR2 from the germline V gene are SGHDT and YYEEEE. The V gene lost 4 bases and the J gene lost 2 bases, with 14 bases spanning the gap. The CDR3 DNA sequence: TGTGCCAGCAGCATCCGGGACGGATACACAGATACGCAGTATTTT. This gives the protein CASSIRDGYTDTQYF. The full variable domain, in which reference TRBV5-6 and TRBJ2-3 provide the parts outside the CDR3, is DAGVTQSPTHLIKTRGQQVTLRCSPKSGHDTVSWYQQALGQGPQFIFQYYEEEERQRGNFPDRFSGHQFPNYSSELNVNALLLGDSALYLCASSIRDGYTDTQYFGPGTRLTVL.

In the case of this clonotype: The germline gene is not matched at one end of the junction; a read error may be the cause. This chain links TRBV11-2 with TRBJ2-1; D is unresolved. Germline CDR1 SGHAT, CDR2 FQNNGV. The CDR3 loop spans 13 amino acids. The CDR3 DNA reads TGTGCCAGCAGCTTAGAGCCCTACAATGAGCAATTGTTC. This sequence encodes CASSLEPYNEQLF.

As for this clonotype: The CDR3 does not close with the conserved phenylalanine or tryptophan, likely indicating a read error. This sequence joins TRBV29-1 and TRBJ2-1; possibly TRBD2 for D (5 bases). Trimming removed 8 bases at V and 0 bases at J, with 26 bases between. The CDR3 loop spans 18 amino acids. The germline gives CDR1 SQVTM, CDR2 ANQGSEA. In DNA form, the CDR3 reads TGCAGCCCGAGCTTACTAGACCCGGTTGTTAGCTCCTACAATGAGCAGTTCTTA. Protein product: CSPSLLDPVVSSYNEQFL.

This clonotype showed up many times. CDR3 loop: CSVVSGSNQPQHF. The CDR3 coding sequence is TGCAGCGTTGTCAGTGGAAGCAATCAGCCCCAGCATTTT. The V call is TRBV29-1, the J call TRBJ1-5; D is undetermined. V dropped 4 bases and J dropped 1 base, with 8 bases sitting between them. The CDR3 length is 13 residues. CDR1 and CDR2 from the germline V gene are SQVTM and ANQGSEA.

This clonotype was seen repeatedly, ten times or more. The gene calls are TRBV11-2 and TRBJ2-7, with 10 bases aligning to TRBD2. Trimming at V came to 4 bases and at J to 10 bases, leaving 7 bases not matched to a gene. Germline values: CDR1 SGHAT, CDR2 FQNNGV. CDR3 length equals 13 residues. The CDR3 DNA reads as TGTGCCAGCAGCTCAAGGGGACTAGCGAGTCAGTACTTC. Its protein is CASSSRGLASQYF.

This clonotype was recorded only once. The J gene is TRBJ2-7, the V gene TRBV12-3 or TRBV12-4; TRBD1 aligns across 9 bases. This CDR3 has 18 amino acids. Trimming took 5 bases from V and 7 from J; bases not matched to a gene: 21. The CDR3 DNA follows: TGTGCCAGCAGTAGTTCTTCCGGGACAGGGTTCGGTCTACGAGAGCAGTACTTC. Amino acid sequence: CASSSSSGTGFGLREQYF.

The gene calls are TRBV24-1 and TRBJ1-5; no clear D gene. CDR1 is KGHDR, CDR2 SFDVKD, per germline. The ends were cut back, 5 bases at V and 4 bases at J, with 11 bases in the middle. The CDR3 consists of 14 residues. CDR3 coding DNA: TGTGCCACCAGTGGTTCCGAATGGAATCAGCCCCAGCATTTT. Translation: CATSGSEWNQPQHF.

With regard to this clonotype: Just one base apart from a much larger clone, this may be a read error. The V gene is TRBV6-6, the J gene TRBJ1-2; 8 bases line up with TRBD1. Trimming took 2 bases from V and 7 from J; bases not matched to a gene: 6. Germline-derived CDR1 and CDR2 are MNHNY and SVGAGI (reference sequence). The CDR3 sequence is 14 residues long. The chain's CDR3 is CASSYKAGGCGYTF. In DNA, the CDR3 is TGTGCCAGCAGTTACAAAGCAGGGGGCTGTGGCTACACCTTC.